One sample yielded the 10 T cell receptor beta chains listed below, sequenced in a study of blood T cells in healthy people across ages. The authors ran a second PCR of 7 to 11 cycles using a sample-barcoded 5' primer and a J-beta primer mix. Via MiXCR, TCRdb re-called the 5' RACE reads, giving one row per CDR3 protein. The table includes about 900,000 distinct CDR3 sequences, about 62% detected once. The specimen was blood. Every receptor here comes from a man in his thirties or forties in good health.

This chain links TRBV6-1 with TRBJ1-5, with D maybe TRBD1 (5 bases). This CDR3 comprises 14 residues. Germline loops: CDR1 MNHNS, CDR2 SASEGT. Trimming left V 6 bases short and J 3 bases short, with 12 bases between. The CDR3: CASSFDRVNQPQHF. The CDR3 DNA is TGTGCCAGCAGCTTCGACAGAGTCAATCAGCCCCAGCATTTT.

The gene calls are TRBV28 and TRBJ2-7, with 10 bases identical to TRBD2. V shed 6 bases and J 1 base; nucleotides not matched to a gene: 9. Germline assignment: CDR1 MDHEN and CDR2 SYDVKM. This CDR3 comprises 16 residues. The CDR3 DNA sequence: TGTGCCAGCAGCGGGCCTACTAGCGGGACGTCCTACGAGCAGTACTTC. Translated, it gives CASSGPTSGTSYEQYF. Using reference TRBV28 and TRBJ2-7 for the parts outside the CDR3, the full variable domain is DVKVTQSSRYLVKRTGEKVFLECVQDMDHENMFWYRQDPGLGLRLIYFSYDVKMKEKGDIPEGYSVSREKKERFSLILESASTNQTSMYLCASSGPTSGTSYEQYFGPGTRLTVT.

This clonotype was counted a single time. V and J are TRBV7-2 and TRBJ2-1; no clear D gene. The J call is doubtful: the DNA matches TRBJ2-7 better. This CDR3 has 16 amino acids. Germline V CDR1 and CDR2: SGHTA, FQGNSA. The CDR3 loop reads CASSLEGWLGSYEQYF. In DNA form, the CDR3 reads TGTGCCAGCAGCTTAGAAGGGTGGCTTGGGTCCTACGAGCAGTACTTC.

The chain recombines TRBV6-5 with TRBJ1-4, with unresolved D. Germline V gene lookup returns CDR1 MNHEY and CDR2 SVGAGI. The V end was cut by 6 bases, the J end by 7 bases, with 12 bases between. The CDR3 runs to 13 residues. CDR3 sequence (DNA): TGTGCCAGCAGCCCCTCTCGAGGTGAAAAACTGTTTTTT. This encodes CASSPSRGEKLFF.

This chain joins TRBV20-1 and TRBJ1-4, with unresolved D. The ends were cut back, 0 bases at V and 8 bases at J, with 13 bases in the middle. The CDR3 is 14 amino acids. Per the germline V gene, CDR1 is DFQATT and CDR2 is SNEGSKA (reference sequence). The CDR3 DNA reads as TGCAGTGCTAGAGATAGGAGGGTTGAAGAAAAACTGTTTTTT. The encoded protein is CSARDRRVEEKLFF.

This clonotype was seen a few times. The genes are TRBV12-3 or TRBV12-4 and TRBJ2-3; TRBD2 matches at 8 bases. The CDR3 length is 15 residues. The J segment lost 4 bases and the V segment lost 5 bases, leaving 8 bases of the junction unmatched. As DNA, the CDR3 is TGTGCCAGCAGTCGGGAGCGGGGGAGGGCAGATACGCAGTATTTT. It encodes CASSRERGRADTQYF.

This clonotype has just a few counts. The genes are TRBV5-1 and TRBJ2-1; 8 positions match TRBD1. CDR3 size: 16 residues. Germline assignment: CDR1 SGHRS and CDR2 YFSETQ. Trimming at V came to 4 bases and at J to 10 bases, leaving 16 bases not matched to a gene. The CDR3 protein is CASSPSGTGSRFEQFF. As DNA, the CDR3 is TGCGCCAGCAGCCCGTCGGGGACAGGATCACGATTCGAGCAGTTCTTC.

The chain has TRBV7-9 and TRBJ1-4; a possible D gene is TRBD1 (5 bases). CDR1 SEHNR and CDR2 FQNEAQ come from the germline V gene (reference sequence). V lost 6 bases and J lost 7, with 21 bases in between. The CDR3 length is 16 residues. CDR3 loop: CASRISVPGRGEKLFF. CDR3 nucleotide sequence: TGTGCCAGCAGAATATCGGTCCCGGGTAGGGGTGAAAAACTGTTTTTT.

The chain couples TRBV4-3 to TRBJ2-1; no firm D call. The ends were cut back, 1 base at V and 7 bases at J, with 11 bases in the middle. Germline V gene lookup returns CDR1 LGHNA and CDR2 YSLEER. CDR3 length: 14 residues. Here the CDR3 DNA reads TGCGCCAGCAGCCAAGGCGCGATAGGGAATGAGCAGTTCTTC. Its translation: CASSQGAIGNEQFF.

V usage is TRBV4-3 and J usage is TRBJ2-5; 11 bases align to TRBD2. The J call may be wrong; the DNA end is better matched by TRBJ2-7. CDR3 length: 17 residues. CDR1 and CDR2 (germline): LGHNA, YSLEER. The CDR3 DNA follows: TGCGCCAGCAGCCGAATCCGACTAGCGGGGCAGGACTACGAGCAGTACTTC. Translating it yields CASSRIRLAGQDYEQYF.